The 17 T cell receptor beta chains below come from one sample, sequenced in a study of cytomegalovirus exposure and HLA in healthy donors. Use of 60 Vbeta and 13 Jbeta primers characterized the PCR. Only in-frame clones appear in the TCRdb table, and some are missing; sequencing was by immunoSEQ multiplex PCR. This table has roughly 130,000 clones, around 80% appearing once. Sequenced input: PBMCs. The receptor set was obtained from a human donor in good health.

This clone appeared once. The chain combines TRBV7-6 with TRBJ2-7; 9 bases line up with TRBD2. CDR1 and CDR2 (germline): SGHVS, FNYEAQ. V shed 2 bases and J 0 bases; nucleotides not matched to a gene: 8. The CDR3 is 17 amino acids. DNA of the CDR3: TGTGCCAGCAGCTTAAGCGGGGGGCCACAGAGCTCCTACGAGCAGTACTTC. Translation: CASSLSGGPQSSYEQYF.

The V call is TRBV18, the J call TRBJ1-1; D is unclear. V was trimmed by 3 bases and J by 0 bases, leaving 11 bases between them. The germline gives CDR1 KGHSH, CDR2 LQKENI. The CDR3 extends over 15 amino acids. Here the CDR3 reads CASSPWAEMNTEAFF. The CDR3, as DNA: TGTGCCAGCTCACCTTGGGCAGAGATGAACACTGAAGCTTTCTTT.

The V call is TRBV7-9, the J call TRBJ1-2; perhaps TRBD1 as D (5 bases). Trimming pared 4 bases from V and 8 bases from J, leaving 17 bases between. Per the germline V gene, CDR1 is SEHNR and CDR2 is FQNEAQ (reference sequence). The CDR3 is 14 amino acids. The CDR3 sequence is CASSSGGIGGGYTF. CDR3 DNA sequence: TGTGCCAGCAGCTCTGGGGGGATCGGCGGGGGCTACACCTTC.

This chain connects TRBV9 to TRBJ2-1; TRBD2 matches at 8 bases. The CDR3 runs to 14 residues. The J segment lost 8 bases and the V segment lost 4 bases, leaving 8 bases of the junction unmatched. Germline V CDR1 and CDR2: SGDLS, YYNGEE. The CDR3 region has the DNA TGTGCCAGCAGCCCAAGGACTAGCATCGATGAGCAGTTCTTC. It specifies CASSPRTSIDEQFF.

The chain uses TRBV5-1 and TRBJ2-2; TRBD1 is a possible D gene (5 bases). CDR1 is SGHRS and CDR2 is YFSETQ in the germline V gene. The CDR3 length is 14 residues. V lost 0 bases, J lost 5 bases, and 8 bases lay in between. In DNA, the CDR3 is TGCGCCAGCAGCTTGGGGGGCGATACCGGGGAGCTGTTTTTT. Encoded protein: CASSLGGDTGELFF. The full variable domain, its missing parts supplied by reference TRBV5-1 and TRBJ2-2, is KAGVTQTPRYLIKTRGQQVTLSCSPISGHRSVSWYQQTPGQGLQFLFEYFSETQRNKGNFPGRFSGRQFSNSRSEMNVSTLELGDSALYLCASSLGGDTGELFFGEGSRLTVL.

The chain is built from TRBV27 and TRBJ2-7; a possible D gene is TRBD2 (5 bases). There are 16 residues in the CDR3. The V gene's germline CDR1 is MNHEY and CDR2 SMNVEV (reference sequence). V was clipped by 2 bases and J by 2 bases, with 16 bases between them. The CDR3 DNA reads as TGTGCCAGCAGTTTAAATTTCCGGGGTGCGACCTACGAGCAGTACTTC. Its protein product is CASSLNFRGATYEQYF.

V is TRBV7-7 and J is TRBJ2-3, with 7 bases that match TRBD2. V gave up 5 bases and J gave up 4 bases; unmatched junction bases: 9. The germline gives CDR1 SSHAT, CDR2 FNYEAQ (reference sequence). The CDR3 runs to 15 residues. The CDR3 loop reads CASSPGLGYADTQYF. CDR3 in DNA: TGTGCCAGCAGCCCCGGACTAGGTTACGCAGATACGCAGTATTTT.

This chain connects TRBV7-6 to TRBJ1-1; no reliable D call. The CDR3 has 13 amino acids. Germline V CDR1 and CDR2: SGHVS, FNYEAQ. V gave up 7 bases and J gave up 1 base, with 10 bases separating them. The CDR3 is CASTFSTNTEAFF. The CDR3 DNA reads TGTGCCAGCACCTTTTCTACGAACACTGAAGCTTTCTTT.

This chain's CDR3 is CASSEQGWCDTIYF. CDR3 bases: TGTGCCAGCAGCGAACAGGGGTGGTGTGACACCATATATTTT. This chain uses TRBV21-1 with TRBJ1-3; TRBD1 was called by the table and not checked on the DNA. TRBV21-1 represents a pseudogene. The CDR3 is made up of 14 amino acids.

The chain uses TRBV7-2 and TRBJ2-5; TRBD2 agrees at 7 bases. The CDR3 loop spans 15 amino acids. Per the germline V gene, CDR1 is SGHTA and CDR2 is FQGNSA. Trimming took 2 bases from V and 3 from J; bases not matched to a gene: 6. For the CDR3, the DNA is TGTGCCAGCAGCTTACGAATGGGGGGGAAAGAGACCCAGTACTTC. Amino acid sequence: CASSLRMGGKETQYF.

CDR3 in amino acids: CASSVRGTDTQYF. Written as DNA, the CDR3 is TGTGCCAGCAGTGTTCGGGGCACAGATACGCAGTATTTT. The genes are TRBV6-1 and TRBJ2-3; no reliable D call. Germline V gene sequence: CDR1 MNHNS, CDR2 SASEGT. The CDR3 is made up of 13 amino acids. Trimming removed 4 bases from V and 1 base from J, with 6 bases in between.

In its sample, this clone was seen once. J is TRBJ2-3 and V is TRBV4-1; D possibly corresponds to TRBD2 (6 bases). Deletions cut 4 bases from V and 3 bases from J, with 17 bases between. Germline V lookup: CDR1 MGHRA, CDR2 YSYEKL. The CDR3 has 16 residues. The CDR3 here is CASSRYPGLQTDTQYF. The CDR3 DNA reads TGCGCCAGCAGCCGTTACCCGGGACTCCAAACAGATACGCAGTATTTT.

This chain uses TRBV9 with TRBJ1-1, with D hard to call. Per the germline V gene, CDR1 is SGDLS and CDR2 is YYNGEE. V lost 3 bases, J lost 3 bases, and 12 bases lay in between. The CDR3 has 14 residues. The CDR3 nucleotides are TGTGCCAGCAGCGAGGGCGCAGCGGACACTGAAGCTTTCTTT. Encoded protein: CASSEGAADTEAFF.

The CDR3 DNA follows: TGTGCCAGTAGTATCGAGCGGGGGAACTACAATGAGCAGTTCTTC. It translates to CASSIERGNYNEQFF. The chain combines TRBV19 with TRBJ2-1, with 8 bases aligning to TRBD2. The CDR3 runs to 15 residues. Losses at the gene ends were 3 bases for V and 3 bases for J; bases not matched to a gene: 4. Germline-derived CDR1 and CDR2 are LNHDA and SQIVND (reference sequence).

This clone turned up a few times. The chain's CDR3 is CASSVAGTQETQYF. As DNA, the CDR3 is TGTGCCAGCAGCGTAGCGGGAACACAAGAGACCCAGTACTTC. The chain is built from TRBV9 and TRBJ2-5; D may be TRBD2 (5 bases). Looked up from germline, CDR1 is SGDLS and CDR2 is YYNGEE. This CDR3 is 14 amino acids long. V gave up 0 bases and J gave up 2 bases, with 8 bases separating them.

This chain links TRBV18 with TRBJ1-6; D gene unclear. This CDR3 is built from 14 residues. V gave up 6 bases and J gave up 7 bases, with 13 bases separating them. Germline loops: CDR1 KGHSH, CDR2 LQKENI. The CDR3 DNA is TGTGCCAGCTCCCTAGGCGAGGGAAATTCACCCCTCCACTTT. Translated: CASSLGEGNSPLHF.

This clone has just a few counts. The chain couples TRBV6-1 to TRBJ2-7, with a possible D match to TRBD1 (5 bases). The CDR3 runs to 13 residues. Trimming cost V 8 bases and J 1 base, with 12 bases left between them. In germline, CDR1 is MNHNS, CDR2 SASEGT. The CDR3 DNA reads TGTGCCAGCGGTGCAGGGCCTTCCTACGAGCAGTACTTC. Its protein is CASGAGPSYEQYF.